These T cell receptor beta chains were read from a single sample in a study of early T cells in non-severe SARS-CoV-2 infection. TCRdb fed the 5' RACE reads into MiXCR, producing one record per CDR3 protein. The table lists roughly 35,000 distinct CDR3 sequences, 5.5% to 7% of them singletons. The sequencing sample was made of whole blood. The receptors originated from an adult who was a healthcare worker with PCR-confirmed SARS-CoV-2 infection or an uninfected control (not recorded which). Both conserved end residues are part of each CDR3. The D gene is left open where the match is weak. Only some rows state a clone size, as once, few, many or a class for expanded clones.

cdr3_nt	cdr3_aa	clone_size	v_call	d_call	j_call
TGTGCCAGCAGCCCGGCCTCGGGACCCTACGAGCAGTACTTC	CASSPASGPYEQYF	many	TRBV11-2	-	TRBJ2-7
TGTGCCAGCAGCCAAGCCAGGCGGTTTGGCACAGATACGCAGTATTTT	CASSQARRFGTDTQYF	-	TRBV4-2	-	TRBJ2-3
TGTGCCAGCAGTTTATACCGGGGGAATGAGCAGTTCTTC	CASSLYRGNEQFF	-	TRBV27	-	TRBJ2-1
TGCAGTGCTAGAGTCGATTCACCCCTCCACTTT	CSARVDSPLHF	medium-sized	TRBV20-1	-	TRBJ1-6
TGTGCCAGCAGTTACGGGCAGGGTGTCTACGAGCAGTACTTC	CASSYGQGVYEQYF	-	TRBV6-2/TRBV6-3	-	TRBJ2-7
TGCAGTGCTAGACCCTGGCAGACCGGCGGTGAAGCTTTCTTT	CSARPWQTGGEAFF	-	TRBV20-1	-	TRBJ1-1
TGTGCCAGCAGCCCCCCCACCGGGGCCAACGTCCTGACTTTC	CASSPPTGANVLTF	few	TRBV7-6	-	TRBJ2-6
TGCAGTGCTAGAGATTCATTGGGAGCGGGAGGGCCCTACGAGCAGTACTTC	CSARDSLGAGGPYEQYF	many	TRBV20-1	TRBD2	TRBJ2-7
TGTGCCAGCAGTTCCCTTCAGGGGACGGACTATGGCTACACCTTC	CASSSLQGTDYGYTF	few	TRBV28	-	TRBJ1-2
TGCAGTGTGCAGCGAGAGACCCAGTACTTC	CSVQRETQYF	many	TRBV20-1	-	TRBJ2-5
TGTGCCAGTAGTATCGGACAGGGGGCGAAGACCCAGTACTTC	CASSIGQGAKTQYF	many	TRBV19	TRBD1	TRBJ2-5
TGTGCCAGCAGACAGGGAGGCACAGATACGCAGTATTTT	CASRQGGTDTQYF	-	TRBV12-3/TRBV12-4	-	TRBJ2-3
TGCAGTGCTAGGCCTAGCGGGAGCCCCACAGATACGCAGTATTTT	CSARPSGSPTDTQYF	many	TRBV20-1	TRBD2	TRBJ2-3
TGCGCCAGCAGTAGCGGGTCCATCAATGAGCAGTTCTTC	CASSSGSINEQFF	many	TRBV10-1	-	TRBJ2-1
TGCAGCGTTTGGGCGGCGAACACTGAAGCTTTCTTT	CSVWAANTEAFF	-	TRBV29-1	-	TRBJ1-1
TGCAGTGCTAGAGAGACAGGGGACCTCACAGATACGCAGTATTTT	CSARETGDLTDTQYF	many	TRBV20-1	TRBD1	TRBJ2-3
TGCGCCAGCAGCGAATCAGGGTTGAACAATGAGCAGTTCTTC	CASSESGLNNEQFF	many	TRBV5-1	-	TRBJ2-1
TGTGCCAGCAGCTTAGGGAGACAGCCATCTAACTATGGCTACACCTTC	CASSLGRQPSNYGYTF	many	TRBV7-9	-	TRBJ1-2
TGTGCCAGCAGCTATAGCGGGAGTAGGACCGGGGAGCTGTTTTTT	CASSYSGSRTGELFF	few	TRBV11-3	TRBD2	TRBJ2-2
TGTGCCAGCAGGAGCTCGGGAGCGGACCATGAGCAGTTCTTC	CASRSSGADHEQFF	many	TRBV6-2/TRBV6-3	-	TRBJ2-1
TGTGCCACCAGCAGAGATCCGGGTCATCAGCCCCAGCATTTT	CATSRDPGHQPQHF	many	TRBV15	-	TRBJ1-5
TGTGCCAGCAAAGGACAGGACGGCAATCAGCCCCAGCATTTT	CASKGQDGNQPQHF	many	TRBV19	TRBD1	TRBJ1-5
TGTGCCAGCAGTTACGGGGTCCCCTACGAGCAGTACTTC	CASSYGVPYEQYF	-	TRBV6-2/TRBV6-3	-	TRBJ2-7
TGTGCCAGCAGCACCCCGTCACAGCGGACCCAGTACTTC	CASSTPSQRTQYF	many	TRBV6-2/TRBV6-3	-	TRBJ2-5
TGCGCCAGCAGCCGGGACAGTACCTACGAGCAGTACTTC	CASSRDSTYEQYF	few	TRBV10-1	TRBD1	TRBJ2-7
TGCACCCACCGGAGGGACAACAGGGACAGTTATGGCTACACCTTC	CTHRRDNRDSYGYTF	many	TRBV20-1	TRBD1	TRBJ1-2
TGTGCCAGCAGCCGTCAAAGGGATACGCAGTATTTT	CASSRQRDTQYF	few	TRBV3-1	-	TRBJ2-3
TGTGCCAGCGGGGACAGTCTAGCCAAAAACATTCAGTACTTC	CASGDSLAKNIQYF	-	TRBV12-3/TRBV12-4	TRBD1	TRBJ2-4
TGTGCCAGCAGCTTAGTGGTAGGGGGCGACACCGGGGAGCTGTTTTTT	CASSLVVGGDTGELFF	many	TRBV7-2	TRBD1	TRBJ2-2
TGCGCCAGCAGCTTTGGACCTAATTACGAGCAGTACTTC	CASSFGPNYEQYF	many	TRBV5-1	-	TRBJ2-7
TGCGCCAGCAGCTTCAACACAGATACGCAGTATTTT	CASSFNTDTQYF	many	TRBV5-1	-	TRBJ2-3
TGTGCCAGTAGTATCTCCTATGGCGCAGATACGCAGTATTTT	CASSISYGADTQYF	-	TRBV19	-	TRBJ2-3
TGTGCCAGCAGTTCCCAGACAGGGGCGGGAATTCAGTACTTC	CASSSQTGAGIQYF	medium-sized	TRBV6-6	TRBD1	TRBJ2-7
TGTGCCAGCAGTTTGGCTAGCGGCCCCTACGAGCAGTACTTC	CASSLASGPYEQYF	medium-sized	TRBV28	TRBD2	TRBJ2-7
TGTGCCAGCAGACTACGGACGGTGTCGAACACCGGGGAGCTGTTTTTT	CASRLRTVSNTGELFF	many	TRBV28	-	TRBJ2-2
TGCAGTGCTAGCGAACTAGCCGGGCAGTACTTC	CSASELAGQYF	-	TRBV20-1	-	TRBJ2-7
TGTGCCAGCAGTGAACGGAGTAGCACAGATACGCAGTATTTT	CASSERSSTDTQYF	many	TRBV6-1	-	TRBJ2-3
TGCAGTGCTCCAATTAGCGGGAGGCCCTCCTACGAGCAGTACTTC	CSAPISGRPSYEQYF	medium-sized	TRBV20-1	TRBD2	TRBJ2-7
TGTGCCAGCAGTCCACGGGACAGGGTGGGCGCTTTCTTT	CASSPRDRVGAFF	-	TRBV27	TRBD1	TRBJ1-1
TGCGCCAGCAGCCAAGGACCGTCAATCGGGGAGCTGTTTTTT	CASSQGPSIGELFF	many	TRBV4-1	-	TRBJ2-2
TGTGCCATCAGTGGAGGATACGAGCAGTACTTC	CAISGGYEQYF	few	TRBV10-3	-	TRBJ2-7
TGTGCCATCAGCGCCGAGGTCGACACCGGGGAGCTGTTTTTT	CAISAEVDTGELFF	-	TRBV10-3	-	TRBJ2-2
TGTGCCAGCAGTGGGATGGGAACACCAGATACGCAGTATTTT	CASSGMGTPDTQYF	many	TRBV4-2	-	TRBJ2-3
TGTGCCAGCAGCTTAGAGCGGGACACCATAGGACACTATGGCTACACCTTC	CASSLERDTIGHYGYTF	few	TRBV11-2	-	TRBJ1-2
TGCAGCGCAGGGGACAGCCCCTACGAGCAGTACTTC	CSAGDSPYEQYF	-	TRBV29-1	TRBD1	TRBJ2-7
TGTGCCAGCAGTGTAGGAGACACCGGGGAGCTGTTTTTT	CASSVGDTGELFF	-	TRBV6-1	-	TRBJ2-2
TGTGCCAGCAGATCAAGGGGGTTCGGCACAGATACGCAGTATTTT	CASRSRGFGTDTQYF	-	TRBV3-1	-	TRBJ2-3
TGTGCCAGTAGTCCACCGGGACAGGGATACAATGAGCAGTTCTTC	CASSPPGQGYNEQFF	few	TRBV19	TRBD1	TRBJ2-1
TGCGCCAGCAGCCATGACCCCCGGGCGAGCTTGAACACTGAAGCTTTCTTT	CASSHDPRASLNTEAFF	-	TRBV4-1	-	TRBJ1-1
TGTGCCAGCCGCGCGCAGGGGGGAGGCACCGGGGAGCTGTTTTTT	CASRAQGGGTGELFF	few	TRBV7-9	-	TRBJ2-2
TGTGCCAGCACATCCTCAGGGGGGTTTTATGGCTACACCTTC	CASTSSGGFYGYTF	many	TRBV28	TRBD1	TRBJ1-2
TGTGCCAGCGCGTCTCGGGATGCCGGGGAGCTGTTTTTT	CASASRDAGELFF	-	TRBV6-5	-	TRBJ2-2
TGTGCCAGCTCACCAGGACTAGCCAAGGCCAACAATGAGCAGTTCTTC	CASSPGLAKANNEQFF	-	TRBV18	TRBD2	TRBJ2-1
TGTGCCAGCAGCCCCAGCGGGGGCGGGGAAAAACTGTTTTTT	CASSPSGGGEKLFF	few	TRBV7-2	-	TRBJ1-4